What follows are 24 T cell receptor beta chains derived from one specimen sequenced in a study of blood T cell repertoires in COVID-19. Libraries were prepared by immunoSEQ multiplex PCR; TCRdb keeps only in-frame clonotypes and omits some of them. The data show roughly 340,000 clones, 88% seen once. The sequencing input was peripheral blood. Source of these receptors: a woman aged 70 to 79 with COVID-19, enrolled during active disease.

The rearrangement joins TRBV9 to TRBJ1-2; TRBD1 agrees at 7 bases. Trimming removed 0 bases from V and 8 bases from J; junction bases left unmatched: 7. From germline, CDR1 is SGDLS and CDR2 YYNGEE. CDR3 length: 14 amino acids. The CDR3, as DNA: TGTGCCAGCAGCGTAGCCGACAGGGTCGGCGGCTACACCTTC. This codes for CASSVADRVGGYTF.

The J gene is TRBJ2-5, the V gene TRBV7-9; D not certain. The germline CDR1 and CDR2 sequences are SEHNR and FQNEAQ (reference sequence). The CDR3 consists of 13 residues. V gave up 1 base and J gave up 5 bases, with 8 bases separating them. CDR3 residues: CASSLDGWETQYF. Written as DNA, the CDR3 is TGTGCCAGCAGCTTAGACGGGTGGGAGACCCAGTACTTC.

The chain joins TRBV5-4 to TRBJ1-3; D possibly corresponds to TRBD1 (5 bases). V was trimmed by 0 bases and J by 1 base, leaving 8 bases between them. The CDR3 loop spans 15 amino acids. Germline V gives CDR1 SGHNT, CDR2 YYREEE (reference sequence). In nucleotides, the CDR3 is TGTGCCAGCAGCTTGGTTCCAGGGTCTGGAAACACCATATATTTT. Translated, it gives CASSLVPGSGNTIYF.

The chain combines TRBV7-9 with TRBJ1-1, with 8 bases aligning to TRBD1. V was pared by 5 bases and J by 8 bases, with 7 bases of the junction left unmatched. Per the germline V gene, CDR1 is SEHNR and CDR2 is FQNEAQ (reference sequence). The CDR3 runs 13 residues. The CDR3 DNA follows: TGTGCCAGCAGCCCGGGGACAGGTCCCGAAGCTTTCTTT. Protein: CASSPGTGPEAFF.

The chain links TRBV6-5 to TRBJ2-1; a weak D match, TRBD1 (5 bases). The V gene's germline CDR1 is MNHEY and CDR2 SVGAGI. V lost 5 bases, J lost 2 bases, and 10 bases lay in between. The CDR3 is 14 amino acids. CDR3 sequence (DNA): TGTGCCAGCAGTCCCCAGGGAACCTACAATGAGCAGTTCTTC. This encodes CASSPQGTYNEQFF.

V usage is TRBV19 and J usage is TRBJ1-5; possibly TRBD1 for D (6 bases). The CDR3 covers 17 residues. The ends were cut back, 3 bases at V and 6 bases at J, with 21 bases in the middle. Per the germline V gene, CDR1 is LNHDA and CDR2 is SQIVND (reference sequence). CDR3 region: CASSIYYGTLVLQPQHF. The CDR3 DNA reads as TGTGCCAGTAGTATCTATTACGGGACATTAGTTCTTCAGCCCCAGCATTTT.

The chain has TRBV20-1 and TRBJ2-3; the match to TRBD2 covers 7 bases. Trimming removed 3 bases from V and 9 bases from J; junction bases left unmatched: 3. The CDR3 has 11 residues. Germline V gene sequence: CDR1 DFQATT, CDR2 SNEGSKA (reference sequence). In DNA, the CDR3 is TGCAGTGCTAGGAGCGGGGAGACGCAGTATTTT. This gives the protein CSARSGETQYF.

CDR3 sequence: CAWRRWSSYNEQFF. The CDR3 bases are TGTGCCTGGAGACGGTGGAGCTCCTACAATGAGCAGTTCTTC. V is TRBV30 and J is TRBJ2-1; D not certain. The CDR3 has 14 residues. The V end was cut by 3 bases, the J end by 0 bases, with 9 bases between. Germline V gene data show CDR1 as GTSNPN and CDR2 as SVGIG (reference sequence).

The gene calls are TRBV6-5 and TRBJ1-5; possible D gene TRBD1, 5 bases. The CDR3 spans 15 residues. V was trimmed by 7 bases and J by 4 bases, leaving 17 bases between them. Germline V gene data show CDR1 as MNHEY and CDR2 as SVGAGI. CDR3 amino acids: CASTTRGGANQPQHF. The CDR3 coding sequence is TGTGCCAGCACCACACGAGGAGGGGCTAATCAGCCCCAGCATTTT.

J is TRBJ2-7 and V is TRBV28, with a possible D match to TRBD2 (6 bases). Germline CDR1 reads MDHEN; CDR2 reads SYDVKM. V shed 10 bases and J shed 6 bases, with 16 bases lying between them. The CDR3 has 12 amino acids. The CDR3 is CATQRKGGEQYF. CDR3 in DNA: TGTGCCACCCAACGAAAGGGAGGCGAGCAGTACTTC.

The chain joins TRBV3-1 (or the pseudogene TRBV3-2) to TRBJ2-1; D possibly corresponds to TRBD1 (6 bases). V was pared by 6 bases and J by 4 bases, with 16 bases between. Germline V gives CDR1 LGHDT, CDR2 YNNKEL (reference sequence). The CDR3 totals 15 residues. The chain's CDR3 is CASSQQGLQYNEQFF. Written as DNA, the CDR3 is TGTGCCAGCAGTCAACAGGGTCTCCAATACAATGAGCAGTTCTTC.

Only one count was recorded for this clone. The V and J genes are TRBV7-2 and TRBJ2-3; TRBD2 is a possible D gene (5 bases). Trimming cost V 0 bases and J 4 bases, with 17 bases left between them. Germline values: CDR1 SGHTA, CDR2 FQGNSA. There are 17 residues in the CDR3. The CDR3 DNA reads as TGTGCCAGCAGCTTAGCGGACTTATCTACTCTCGCAGATACGCAGTATTTT. Encoded protein: CASSLADLSTLADTQYF.

This clone has more than one count but fewer than ten. This chain links TRBV4-1 with TRBJ1-1; D uncertain. From germline, CDR1 is MGHRA and CDR2 YSYEKL. CDR3 length: 13 amino acids. V gave up 4 bases and J gave up 4 bases, with 10 bases separating them. The CDR3 DNA is TGCGCCAGCAGCCCATCAGCAGGCACTGAAGCTTTCTTT. Its translation is CASSPSAGTEAFF.

This clone was seen once. The chain uses TRBV7-3 and TRBJ1-3; TRBD1 matches 7 bases. This CDR3 contains 17 residues. With V trimmed by 5 bases and J by 1 base, 11 bases remained unmatched. Germline V gives CDR1 SGHTA, CDR2 FQGTGA. The CDR3 DNA follows: TGTGCCAGCAGCCTGCCACAGGGGACGGGTTCTGGAAACACCATATATTTT. It is translated as CASSLPQGTGSGNTIYF.

A few counts support this clone. Within the sample, other DNA sequences also encode this same CDR3. The chain links TRBV18 to TRBJ1-1; D not resolved. Trimming took 2 bases from V and 1 from J, leaving 5 bases between them. The CDR3 covers 13 residues. Germline values: CDR1 KGHSH, CDR2 LQKENI. The CDR3 is CASSPTGNTEAFF. The CDR3 bases are TGTGCCAGCTCACCAACTGGGAACACTGAAGCTTTCTTT.

This chain links TRBV11-2 with TRBJ1-2, with D tentatively TRBD1 (6 bases). This CDR3 has 13 amino acids. Trimming cost V 6 bases and J 5 bases, with 13 bases left between them. The V gene's germline CDR1 is SGHAT and CDR2 FQNNGV. The CDR3 DNA is TGTGCCAGCAGAGGGGGTTTTTGGTATGGCTACACCTTC. This gives the protein CASRGGFWYGYTF.

The chain recombines TRBV6-5 with TRBJ2-5; D not resolved. V was trimmed by 0 bases and J by 1 base, leaving 3 bases between them. Per germline, CDR1 MNHEY and CDR2 SVGAGI. The CDR3 has 13 residues. CDR3 sequence: CASSYSGQETQYF. DNA of the CDR3: TGTGCCAGCAGTTACTCCGGCCAAGAGACCCAGTACTTC.

The chain employs TRBV15 and TRBJ1-1, with D perhaps TRBD1 (6 bases). The ends were cut back, 2 bases at V and 1 base at J, with 11 bases in the middle. Germline loops: CDR1 LNHNV, CDR2 YYDKDF (reference sequence). The length of the CDR3 is 15 residues. Here the CDR3 reads CATSRSMDRNTEAFF. The CDR3 DNA sequence: TGTGCCACCAGCAGATCAATGGACAGGAACACTGAAGCTTTCTTT. The full variable domain, rest sourced from reference TRBV15 and TRBJ1-1, is DAMVIQNPRYQVTQFGKPVTLSCSQTLNHNVMYWYQQKSSQAPKLLFHYYDKDFNNEADTPDNFQSRRPNTSFCFLDIRSPGLGDTAMYLCATSRSMDRNTEAFFGQGTRLTVV.

The chain carries TRBV28 and TRBJ1-1; possibly TRBD1 for D (6 bases). Germline V gene sequence: CDR1 MDHEN, CDR2 SYDVKM. The CDR3 sequence is 14 residues long. V dropped 5 bases and J dropped 1 base, with 11 bases sitting between them. The CDR3 spells CASSGTPWNTEAFF. As DNA, the CDR3 is TGTGCCAGCAGTGGGACACCTTGGAACACTGAAGCTTTCTTT.

The chain links TRBV10-1 to TRBJ2-1; 13 bases agree with TRBD2. Per the germline V gene, CDR1 is WNHNN and CDR2 is SYGVQD (reference sequence). CDR3 length: 16 residues. The V segment lost 6 bases and the J segment 8 bases; nucleotides outside the gene matches: 10. The CDR3 protein is CASSDSLAGGPHEQFF. CDR3 DNA: TGCGCCAGCAGCGACTCACTAGCGGGGGGGCCCCATGAGCAGTTCTTC.

The V call is TRBV2, the J call TRBJ1-5, with 8 bases that match TRBD1. Germline V lookup: CDR1 SNHLY, CDR2 FYNNEI. V lost 4 bases, J lost 6 bases, and 11 bases stayed unmatched. There are 16 residues in the CDR3. The CDR3 DNA sequence: TGTGCCAGCAGTGCCCCAGGGGGCGCTTCGAGTCAGCCCCAGCATTTT. It yields the protein CASSAPGGASSQPQHF.

The rearrangement joins TRBV28 to TRBJ2-7; possibly TRBD2 for D (6 bases). CDR1 is MDHEN, CDR2 SYDVKM, per germline. CDR3 size: 15 residues. Trimming cost V 6 bases and J 3 bases, with 18 bases left between them. CDR3 protein: CASSTLGASVYEQYF. CDR3 DNA sequence: TGTGCCAGCAGCACCCTAGGCGCTAGCGTCTACGAGCAGTACTTC. The full variable domain, its missing parts supplied by reference TRBV28 and TRBJ2-7, is DVKVTQSSRYLVKRTGEKVFLECVQDMDHENMFWYRQDPGLGLRLIYFSYDVKMKEKGDIPEGYSVSREKKERFSLILESASTNQTSMYLCASSTLGASVYEQYFGPGTRLTVT.

V is TRBV5-6 and J is TRBJ2-7, with D possibly TRBD1 on 6 matching bases. The CDR3 is 13 amino acids. The V end lost 6 bases, the J end lost 3 bases, and 13 bases lay between the germline ends. The germline gives CDR1 SGHDT, CDR2 YYEEEE. The chain's CDR3 is CASTRTAVYEQYF. CDR3 in DNA: TGTGCCAGCACCCGGACAGCAGTCTACGAGCAGTACTTC.

The rearrangement uses TRBV2 and TRBJ2-1, with 11 bases aligning to TRBD2. Germline V gene data show CDR1 as SNHLY and CDR2 as FYNNEI. The CDR3 extends over 15 amino acids. V gave up 10 bases and J gave up 4 bases; unmatched junction bases: 9. For the CDR3, the DNA is TGTGCCACCAGGACCGGGACTAGCGGTTACAATGAGCAGTTCTTC. Protein sequence: CATRTGTSGYNEQFF.